This T cell receptor (beta chain) was captured by sequencing in a study of blood T cell repertoires in COVID-19. Study at large: From the United States, Italy and Spain came samples of acute and convalescent COVID-19. T cells, B-cell-depleted T cells, or PBMCs supplied cDNA or gDNA.

CDR1 and CDR2 (germline): LNHDA, SQIVND (reference sequence). Trimming cost V 7 bases and J 1 base; bases outside gene matches: 4. CDR3 length: 14 residues. Clones were read by immunoSEQ multiplex PCR, and TCRdb kept only the in-frame ones, dropping some. Of fewer than 200,000 clones listed, around 80% are singletons. The source of this sequence is a man aged 55 to 70 with acute or convalescent COVID-19. The chain recombines TRBV19 with TRBJ1-1, with TRBD1 matching over 9 bases. The sample consisted of peripheral blood. The CDR3: CASTLGQGNTEAFF. DNA of the CDR3: TGTGCCAGTACCCTGGGACAGGGGAACACTGAAGCTTTCTTT.